This is a list of T cell receptor beta chains from one sample in a study of blood T cell repertoires in COVID-19. TCRdb keeps only in-frame clones here, not all; method: immunoSEQ multiplex PCR. The sample has 200,000 to 250,000 clones, more than 70% seen once. Sequencing was done on a sample of peripheral blood. All receptors derive from a human donor in a cohort sampled during active COVID-19. CDR3s include the opening cysteine and the closing phenylalanine or tryptophan. A D gene is named only where the DNA matches it firmly. Size values are once, few and many counts, or a class for expanded clones, and some rows have none.

CDR3aa	CDR3nt	v_gene	abundance	d_gene	len	j_gene
CASSDDRNTDTQYF	TGTGCCAGCAGTGACGACAGGAACACAGATACGCAGTATTTT	TRBV25-1	-	-	14	TRBJ2-3
CASSLLRGETEAFF	TGTGCCAGCAGTCTACTCAGGGGCGAGACTGAAGCTTTCTTT	TRBV28	-	-	14	TRBJ1-1
CASGRGTSGGANTQYF	TGTGCCAGTGGCCGTGGGACTAGCGGGGGGGCTAATACGCAGTATTTT	TRBV19	-	TRBD2	16	TRBJ2-3
CASSLYSRPSGRVNTGELFF	TGTGCCAGCAGTTTATACTCGAGGCCTAGCGGGAGGGTGAACACCGGGGAGCTGTTTTTT	TRBV27	-	TRBD2	20	TRBJ2-2
CASSYSNPAGYEQYF	TGTGCCAGCAGTTACTCGAACCCAGCGGGCTACGAGCAGTACTTC	TRBV6-6	-	-	15	TRBJ2-7
CASTYGGGTYEKLFF	TGTGCCAGCACCTACGGGGGGGGGACCTATGAAAAACTGTTTTTT	TRBV5-4	-	-	15	TRBJ1-4
CASNDRGLEKPQHF	TGTGCCAGCAACGACAGGGGATTGGAGAAGCCCCAGCATTTT	TRBV2	-	TRBD1	14	TRBJ1-5
CASSPGYQETQYF	TGCGCCAGCAGCCCAGGGTACCAAGAGACCCAGTACTTC	TRBV5-1	-	-	13	TRBJ2-5
CAISESSGGAHEQFF	TGTGCCATCAGTGAGTCGAGCGGGGGGGCCCATGAGCAGTTCTTC	TRBV10-3	-	TRBD2	15	TRBJ2-1
CASRRGSTDTQYF	TGTGCCAGCAGACGGGGTAGCACAGATACGCAGTATTTT	TRBV3-1/TRBV3-2	-	-	13	TRBJ2-3
CASSFSPDRVNYEQYF	TGTGCCAGCAGCTTTTCTCCCGACAGAGTTAACTACGAGCAGTACTTC	TRBV7-9	-	-	16	TRBJ2-7
CASSLDLIGLAGVDEQFF	TGTGCCAGCAGCTTAGATTTAATTGGACTAGCGGGGGTCGATGAGCAGTTCTTC	TRBV11-3	-	TRBD2	18	TRBJ2-1
CASSSGEKYNEQFF	TGTGCCAGCAGCAGCGGGGAAAAGTACAATGAGCAGTTCTTC	TRBV3-1/TRBV3-2	-	TRBD2	14	TRBJ2-1
CASSLGFRSGGTRTYEQYF	TGTGCCAGCAGCTTAGGCTTTCGGAGCGGGGGGACCAGAACCTACGAGCAGTACTTC	TRBV7-2	-	TRBD2	19	TRBJ2-7
CASSQETPGYNEQFF	TGCGCCAGCAGCCAAGAAACCCCCGGCTACAATGAGCAGTTCTTC	TRBV4-3	-	-	15	TRBJ2-1
CASVQGQGVSYGHTF	TGTGCCAGCGTGCAGGGACAGGGAGTTTCCTATGGCCACACCTTC	TRBV28	-	TRBD1	15	TRBJ1-2
CASTLGAGVPEAFF	TGTGCCAGCACCCTCGGGGCAGGGGTCCCTGAAGCTTTCTTT	TRBV6-5	-	-	14	TRBJ1-1
CATSDHSGTGNSGNTIYF	TGTGCCACCAGTGACCATTCCGGGACAGGGAACTCTGGAAACACCATATATTTT	TRBV24-1	-	TRBD1	18	TRBJ1-3
CASSAGTGGLQYF	TGTGCCAGCAGCGCCGGGACAGGGGGGTTGCAGTACTTC	TRBV7-9	once	TRBD1	13	TRBJ2-7
CAWSVRKTGWHQPQHF	TGTGCCTGGAGTGTACGGAAGACAGGATGGCATCAGCCCCAGCATTTT	TRBV30	-	-	16	TRBJ1-5
CASSVSGTFYEQFF	TGCGCCAGCAGCGTATCCGGGACTTTCTATGAGCAGTTCTTC	TRBV5-1	-	-	14	TRBJ2-1
CASSPSNGGGHTGELFF	TGTGCCAGCTCACCATCTAACGGCGGGGGGCACACCGGGGAGCTGTTTTTT	TRBV18	-	TRBD2	17	TRBJ2-2
CASSHTYGTGVTEAFF	TGTGCCAGCAGCCATACATACGGGACAGGGGTCACTGAAGCTTTCTTT	TRBV5-8	-	TRBD1	16	TRBJ1-1
CASSLVAGGSYGYTF	TGTGCCAGCAGCTTAGTAGCAGGGGGCTCCTATGGCTACACCTTC	TRBV13	-	TRBD1	15	TRBJ1-2
CASSYSTGGAYEQYF	TGTGCCAGCAGTTACTCAACAGGGGGAGCCTACGAGCAGTACTTC	TRBV6-5	once	TRBD1	15	TRBJ2-7
CASSPGRTEAFF	TGTGCCAGCAGCCCAGGGAGGACTGAAGCTTTCTTT	TRBV25-1	-	-	12	TRBJ1-1
CATSSAGQGDTQYF	TGTGCCACCTCCTCGGCCGGACAGGGAGATACGCAGTATTTT	TRBV4-2	many	TRBD1	14	TRBJ2-3
CSASDDRAGGYTF	TGCAGTGCTAGTGATGACAGGGCTGGCGGCTACACCTTC	TRBV20-1	-	TRBD1	13	TRBJ1-2
CASSRQGRGNTEAFF	TGTGCCAGCAGCCGACAGGGACGAGGGAACACTGAAGCTTTCTTT	TRBV6-5	-	TRBD1	15	TRBJ1-1
CASSLGGGPPHGYTF	TGTGCCAGCAGTTTAGGAGGAGGACCACCCCATGGCTACACCTTC	TRBV28	few	-	15	TRBJ1-2